This T cell receptor (beta chain) came from a study of blood T cell repertoires in COVID-19. Study as a whole: Acute and convalescent COVID-19 specimens originated in the United States, Italy and Spain.

Sequencing was performed with immunoSEQ multiplex PCR; in TCRdb, only in-frame clones are kept and a portion is missing. Among roughly 130,000 clones listed, around 80% were seen once. The germline V gene encodes CDR1 SGHAT and CDR2 FQNNGV. V was trimmed by 1 base and J by 5 bases, leaving 14 bases between them. The CDR3 length is 16 residues. This rearrangement joins TRBV11-2 to TRBJ1-4; a weak D match, TRBD1 (5 bases). The sequence was collected from a woman aged 60-75 years with acute or convalescent COVID-19. The sequenced material came from peripheral blood. The chain's CDR3 is CASSLGAGYENEKLFF. The CDR3 DNA follows: TGTGCCAGCAGCTTAGGGGCAGGGTATGAAAATGAAAAACTGTTTTTT.